Listed here are 2 T cell receptor beta chains from one sample, sequenced in a study of blood T cell repertoires in COVID-19. Only in-frame clones appear in the TCRdb table, and some are missing; sequencing was by immunoSEQ multiplex PCR. Of 100,000 to 150,000 clones in the sample, roughly 83% were seen once. Sequencing used peripheral blood. The receptor set was obtained from a human donor in a cohort sampled during active COVID-19.

This clone was detected a few times. The V and J genes are TRBV6-5 and TRBJ2-7, with TRBD1 matching over 8 bases. Germline V gene lookup returns CDR1 MNHEY and CDR2 SVGAGI. This CDR3 region has 15 residues. Losses at the gene ends were 6 bases for V and 2 bases for J; bases not matched to a gene: 9. CDR3 coding DNA: TGTGCCAGCAGACCCGACAGGGGTCGGACCTACGAGCAGTACTTC. Translating it yields CASRPDRGRTYEQYF.

This clone appeared a single time. The V call is TRBV7-2, the J call TRBJ2-3; 8 bases align to TRBD2. The CDR3 spans 14 residues. V gave up 6 bases and J gave up 4 bases; unmatched junction bases: 6. Germline V gene data show CDR1 as SGHTA and CDR2 as FQGNSA. The CDR3 is CASRERETSDTQYF. DNA of the CDR3: TGTGCCAGCAGAGAGCGGGAGACGTCAGATACGCAGTATTTT.